A single sample is the source of the 8 T cell receptor beta chains below, sequenced in a study of CD4 T cells in relation to SARS-CoV-2 and coronaviruses. Profiling relied on immunoSEQ multiplex PCR, and the TCRdb table lists in-frame clones only, not all of them. The sample yields about 25,000 clones, roughly 82% seen once. Unexposed donor CD4+ T cells date from 2011-2018, before the COVID-19 pandemic. CD4+ T cells were isolated from the cells after 10 days of culture. These TCRs' antigens remain unknown. The sequencing sample was made of CD4+ T cells from PBMCs, cultured in vitro. The receptors here all came from a human donor in good health.

This rearrangement joins TRBV9 to TRBJ2-3, with 8 nucleotides matching TRBD2. V lost 4 bases and J lost 5; bases outside the gene matches: 9. In germline, CDR1 is SGDLS, CDR2 YYNGEE. The CDR3 has 15 amino acids. This CDR3 reads CASSPGGSGIDTQYF. For the CDR3, the DNA is TGTGCCAGCAGCCCCGGAGGTAGCGGGATAGATACGCAGTATTTT.

Only a few counts were recorded for this clone. The J gene is TRBJ2-2, the V gene TRBV6-1; 9 bases line up with TRBD1. The CDR3 sequence is 14 residues long. V dropped 7 bases and J dropped 5; count of bases not matched to a gene: 5. CDR1 and CDR2 from the germline V gene are MNHNS and SASEGT. The CDR3 DNA is TGTGCCAGCACGAGGACAGGGGTTACCGGGGAGCTGTTTTTT. It is translated as CASTRTGVTGELFF.

V usage is TRBV5-1 and J usage is TRBJ2-6; no clear D gene. The V gene's germline CDR1 is SGHRS and CDR2 YFSETQ. Trimming cost V 6 bases and J 0 bases, with 13 bases left between them. The CDR3 spans 16 residues. The CDR3 loop reads CASTHTTVSGANVLTF. The CDR3 DNA reads TGCGCCAGCACCCATACTACAGTCTCTGGGGCCAACGTCCTGACTTTC.

The rearrangement uses TRBV18 and TRBJ2-7; D unresolved. The CDR3 contains 12 residues. The germline V gene encodes CDR1 KGHSH and CDR2 LQKENI. Trimming stripped 3 bases from V and 7 bases from J, with 10 bases between. This chain's CDR3 is CASSPGPGEQYF. The DNA of the CDR3 is TGTGCCAGCTCACCGGGCCCCGGGGAGCAGTACTTC.

The chain couples TRBV6-2 or TRBV6-3 to TRBJ1-1, with D unclear. CDR3 length equals 12 residues. In germline, CDR1 is MNHEY, CDR2 SVGEGT. Trimming left V 2 bases short and J 5 bases short, with 6 bases between. The CDR3 spells CASSYGRTEAFF. CDR3 DNA sequence: TGTGCCAGCAGTTACGGGCGGACTGAAGCTTTCTTT.

V gene TRBV29-1 combines with J gene TRBJ2-7, with TRBD2 matching 12 bases. Germline CDR1 reads SQVTM; CDR2 reads ANQGSEA. The J segment lost 4 bases and the V segment lost 4 bases, leaving 8 bases of the junction unmatched. This CDR3 comprises 15 residues. Here the CDR3 DNA reads TGCAGCGTTGCCGGGGCTAGCGGGAGGGAGTACGAGCAGTACTTC. Its protein is CSVAGASGREYEQYF.

This clone was recorded a few times. The chain recombines TRBV7-9 with TRBJ1-2; D is uncertain. Germline V gives CDR1 SEHNR, CDR2 FQNEAQ (reference sequence). The V gene lost 3 bases and the J gene lost 8 bases, with 10 bases spanning the gap. CDR3 length: 12 amino acids. For the CDR3, the DNA is TGTGCCAGCAGCTTGCGAAGTTCGGGCTACACCTTC. Its translation: CASSLRSSGYTF.

The rearrangement uses TRBV29-1 and TRBJ1-1; unclear D gene. The V end lost 3 bases, the J end lost 6 bases, and 17 bases lay between the germline ends. CDR1 is SQVTM and CDR2 is ANQGSEA in the germline V gene. This CDR3 spans 14 amino acids. CDR3 amino acids: CSVDFAPLSAEAFF. CDR3 DNA sequence: TGCAGCGTTGATTTTGCGCCTTTGAGCGCTGAAGCTTTCTTT.